A selection of T cell receptor beta chains follows, all from one sample in a study of cytomegalovirus exposure and HLA in healthy donors. Data came from immunoSEQ multiplex PCR; TCRdb stores just in-frame clones and leaves some out. The sample comprises around 200,000 clones, about 80% of which are singletons, and less than 3.5% rests with the top ten. Sequencing was carried out using PBMCs. The receptors originated from a woman aged 55-69 years in good health and CMV-seropositive. CDR3s include the opening cysteine and the closing phenylalanine or tryptophan. The order of the fields is J gene, V gene, clone size, D gene, CDR3 DNA, CDR3 protein. The D gene is left open where the match is weak. For some rows the clone size is stated as once, few or many, or as a class when expanded; others skip it.

j_gene: TRBJ1-1
v_gene: TRBV18
abundance: .
d_gene: TRBD1
CDR3nt: TGTGCCAGCATGCAGGGGGCCGGGACTGAAGCTTTCTTT
CDR3aa: CASMQGAGTEAFF

j_gene: TRBJ1-2
v_gene: TRBV11-2
abundance: .
d_gene: TRBD1
CDR3nt: TGTGCCAGCAGCTTAGATCCACAGGGGGACTATGGCTACACCTTC
CDR3aa: CASSLDPQGDYGYTF

j_gene: TRBJ1-4
v_gene: TRBV7-6
abundance: .
d_gene: .
CDR3nt: TGTGCCAGCAGCTTATGGCAGAATGAAAAACTGTTTTTT
CDR3aa: CASSLWQNEKLFF

j_gene: TRBJ2-1
v_gene: TRBV30
abundance: .
d_gene: TRBD2
CDR3nt: TGTGCCTGGAGTCGCGGGAGAACCAATGAGCAGTTCTTC
CDR3aa: CAWSRGRTNEQFF

j_gene: TRBJ2-4
v_gene: TRBV4-3
abundance: few
d_gene: .
CDR3nt: TGCGCCAGCAGCCGTCGAGGAGGCATAGCCAAAAACATTCAGTACTTC
CDR3aa: CASSRRGGIAKNIQYF

j_gene: TRBJ1-1
v_gene: TRBV29-1
abundance: .
d_gene: .
CDR3nt: TGCAGCGTGGGCCTTCAAGAGAACACTGAAGCTTTCTTT
CDR3aa: CSVGLQENTEAFF

j_gene: TRBJ1-3
v_gene: TRBV6-7
abundance: .
d_gene: .
CDR3nt: TGTGCCAGCAGTTACTCGATAGGCCAGGGTATTTGTGGAAACACCATATATTTT
CDR3aa: CASSYSIGQGICGNTIYF

j_gene: TRBJ1-4
v_gene: TRBV6-6
abundance: .
d_gene: .
CDR3nt: TGTGCCAGCAGTTACGTTGACGGGAGGAGGGAAAAACTGTTTTTT
CDR3aa: CASSYVDGRREKLFF

j_gene: TRBJ2-2
v_gene: TRBV5-4
abundance: .
d_gene: .
CDR3nt: TGTGCCAGCACACGAAACTCCTGGAGGGGTACCGGGGAGCTGTTTTTT
CDR3aa: CASTRNSWRGTGELFF

j_gene: TRBJ2-1
v_gene: TRBV7-2
abundance: .
d_gene: TRBD2
CDR3nt: TGTGCCAGCAGCTTGGGGACTAGCGGATACAATGAGCAGTTCTTC
CDR3aa: CASSLGTSGYNEQFF

j_gene: TRBJ1-5
v_gene: TRBV7-9
abundance: .
d_gene: .
CDR3nt: TGTGCCAGCAGCTTAGGTGGAGACAATCAGCCCCAGCATTTT
CDR3aa: CASSLGGDNQPQHF

j_gene: TRBJ1-4
v_gene: TRBV29-1
abundance: once
d_gene: .
CDR3nt: TGCAGCGCAGCTCCGGTCCCGGGGACTAATGAAAAACTGTTTTTT
CDR3aa: CSAAPVPGTNEKLFF

j_gene: TRBJ1-3
v_gene: TRBV10-3
abundance: .
d_gene: .
CDR3nt: TGTGCCATCAGTGATTCCCGGACAGCTTCTGGAAACACCATATATTTT
CDR3aa: CAISDSRTASGNTIYF

j_gene: TRBJ1-1
v_gene: TRBV28
abundance: .
d_gene: .
CDR3nt: TGTGCCAGCAGTTCCGCCGAGGGAGCTTTCTTT
CDR3aa: CASSSAEGAFF

j_gene: TRBJ1-1
v_gene: TRBV27
abundance: .
d_gene: .
CDR3nt: TGTGCCAGCAGTTACAGGGTTGACACTGAAGCTTTCTTT
CDR3aa: CASSYRVDTEAFF

j_gene: TRBJ2-7
v_gene: TRBV5-4
abundance: .
d_gene: .
CDR3nt: TGTGCCAGCAGCTCAGGGGGGCGGGGTCCCTCCTACGAGCAGTACTTC
CDR3aa: CASSSGGRGPSYEQYF

j_gene: TRBJ1-1
v_gene: TRBV2
abundance: .
d_gene: .
CDR3nt: TGTGCCAGCAGTCAACACCAGGGGAACACTGAAGCTTTCTTT
CDR3aa: CASSQHQGNTEAFF

j_gene: TRBJ1-1
v_gene: TRBV2
abundance: .
d_gene: .
CDR3nt: TGTGCCAGCACAAGGGAGGGTTCCACTGAAGCTTTCTTT
CDR3aa: CASTREGSTEAFF

j_gene: TRBJ2-4
v_gene: TRBV6-6
abundance: .
d_gene: .
CDR3nt: TGTGCCAGCAGTTCCCTCCGCGGACTAGCCAAAAACATTCAGTACTTC
CDR3aa: CASSSLRGLAKNIQYF

j_gene: TRBJ2-6
v_gene: TRBV19
abundance: .
d_gene: .
CDR3nt: TGTGCCAGTAGGGCGGCAGGGAGGTCTGGGGCCAACGTCCTGACTTTC
CDR3aa: CASRAAGRSGANVLTF

j_gene: TRBJ1-3
v_gene: TRBV7-9
abundance: .
d_gene: .
CDR3nt: TGTGCCAGCAGCTTAGCCAGGGCAGGAAACACCATATATTTT
CDR3aa: CASSLARAGNTIYF

j_gene: TRBJ1-1
v_gene: TRBV6-6
abundance: .
d_gene: TRBD1
CDR3nt: TGTGCCAGCAGAGCTGGACAGGGGGGCACTGAAGCTTTCTTT
CDR3aa: CASRAGQGGTEAFF

j_gene: TRBJ1-2
v_gene: TRBV10-3
abundance: .
d_gene: TRBD1
CDR3nt: TGTGCCATCAGTGGACAGGGTAACTATGGCTACACCTTC
CDR3aa: CAISGQGNYGYTF

j_gene: TRBJ2-2
v_gene: TRBV10-3
abundance: once
d_gene: TRBD2
CDR3nt: TGTGCCATCAGCCCGACTAGCGGGTGGGTGAACACCGGGGAGCTGTTTTTT
CDR3aa: CAISPTSGWVNTGELFF

j_gene: TRBJ1-2
v_gene: TRBV28
abundance: .
d_gene: .
CDR3nt: TGTGCCAGCAGTTTTCGGGGCTATGGCTACACCTTC
CDR3aa: CASSFRGYGYTF

j_gene: TRBJ2-5
v_gene: TRBV21-1
abundance: .
d_gene: .
CDR3nt: TGTGCCAGCAGTCGAAACGGGACAGGGGATAACCAAGAGACCCAGTACTTC
CDR3aa: CASSRNGTGDNQETQYF

j_gene: TRBJ1-1
v_gene: TRBV10-3
abundance: .
d_gene: TRBD1
CDR3nt: TGTGCCGTATCTCGGACAGGGGGCACTGAAGCTTTCTTT
CDR3aa: CAVSRTGGTEAFF

j_gene: TRBJ2-5
v_gene: TRBV9
abundance: once
d_gene: TRBD2
CDR3nt: TGTGCCAGCAGCGGACGACTAGCGGAGACCCAGTACTTC
CDR3aa: CASSGRLAETQYF

j_gene: TRBJ2-5
v_gene: TRBV30
abundance: once
d_gene: .
CDR3nt: TGTGCCTGGAGTGTACCAGGAGAGACCCAGTACTTC
CDR3aa: CAWSVPGETQYF

j_gene: TRBJ2-1
v_gene: TRBV7-8
abundance: .
d_gene: .
CDR3nt: TGTGCCAGCAGCCCCGATAGAAACAATGAGCAGTTCTTC
CDR3aa: CASSPDRNNEQFF

j_gene: TRBJ1-2
v_gene: TRBV28
abundance: .
d_gene: .
CDR3nt: TGTGCCAGCAGTCTAAGAACGGGGGGCTATGGCTACACCTTC
CDR3aa: CASSLRTGGYGYTF

j_gene: TRBJ1-2
v_gene: TRBV18
abundance: .
d_gene: TRBD1
CDR3nt: TGTGCCAGCTCACCACCGGGACAGGGGAACTATGGCTACACCTTC
CDR3aa: CASSPPGQGNYGYTF